Sequencing of this T cell receptor (beta chain) was carried out in a study of T cell repertoires in cytomegalovirus infection. This clonotype showed up many times. Its antigen is unknown. Via MiXCR, TCRdb re-called the reads, giving one row per CDR3 protein. This repertoire shows around 110,000 distinct CDR3 sequences, 10% found once; its top ten account for around a third. The sequence came from a human donor in good health (CMV status not recorded). Some clones in this sample may be carry-over from other donors' samples. The material sequenced was PBMCs, sequenced either directly or after in vitro stimulation (not recorded which).

In nucleotides, the CDR3 is TGTGCCAGCAGCGAAGCACCCCGGGAACAGTTCTTC. It translates to CASSEAPREQFF. V usage is TRBV7-2 and J usage is TRBJ1-2; the D gene is possibly TRBD2 (5 bases). The J call is uncertain, as TRBJ2-1 better fits the DNA end. The CDR3 has 12 residues. CDR1 SGHTA and CDR2 FQGNSA come from the germline V gene.